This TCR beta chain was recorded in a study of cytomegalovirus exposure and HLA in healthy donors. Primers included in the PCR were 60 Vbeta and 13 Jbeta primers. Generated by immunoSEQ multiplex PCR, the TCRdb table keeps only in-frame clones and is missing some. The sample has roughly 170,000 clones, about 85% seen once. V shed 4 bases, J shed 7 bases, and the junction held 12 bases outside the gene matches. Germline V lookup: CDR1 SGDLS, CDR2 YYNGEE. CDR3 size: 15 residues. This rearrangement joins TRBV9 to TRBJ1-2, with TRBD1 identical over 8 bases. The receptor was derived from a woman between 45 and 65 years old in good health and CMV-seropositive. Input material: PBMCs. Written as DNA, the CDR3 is TGTGCCAGCAGCAAATCAGGGGGCGCGGTGGGTGGCTACACCTTC. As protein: CASSKSGGAVGGYTF.